The T cell receptor beta chain described here comes from a study of chemoradiotherapy in HPV16-positive cancers. The wider study: A couple of HPV16-positive patients' cells yielded candidate HPV-specific clones and common motifs.

Assay: immunoSEQ multiplex PCR; the TCRdb copy retains only in-frame clones and omits some. The table has some 3,000 clones, about 85% seen once. The sequence came from a human donor with HPV-associated anogenital cancer. Sample: blood, taken from a patient who underwent chemoradiotherapy.

CDR3 region: CATSTHSSGANVLTF. CDR3 in DNA: TGTGCCACCAGCACACACAGTTCTGGGGCCAACGTCCTGACTTTC. The chain has TRBV15 and TRBJ2-6; D uncertain. The germline CDR1 and CDR2 sequences are LNHNV and YYDKDF (reference sequence). Trimming removed 4 bases at V and 1 base at J, with 8 bases between. The CDR3 sequence is 15 residues long.